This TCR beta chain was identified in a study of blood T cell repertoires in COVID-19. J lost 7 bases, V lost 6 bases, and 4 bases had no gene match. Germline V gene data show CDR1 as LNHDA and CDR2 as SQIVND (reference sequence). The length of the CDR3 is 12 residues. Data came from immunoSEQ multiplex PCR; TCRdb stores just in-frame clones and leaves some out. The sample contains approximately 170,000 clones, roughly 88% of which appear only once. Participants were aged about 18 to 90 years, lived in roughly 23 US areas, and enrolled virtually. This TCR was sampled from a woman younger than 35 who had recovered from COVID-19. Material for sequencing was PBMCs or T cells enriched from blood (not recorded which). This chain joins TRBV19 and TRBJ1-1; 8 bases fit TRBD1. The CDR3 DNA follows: TGTGCCAGTAGCAGGGGGCAAGGTGAAGCTTTCTTT. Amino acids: CASSRGQGEAFF.